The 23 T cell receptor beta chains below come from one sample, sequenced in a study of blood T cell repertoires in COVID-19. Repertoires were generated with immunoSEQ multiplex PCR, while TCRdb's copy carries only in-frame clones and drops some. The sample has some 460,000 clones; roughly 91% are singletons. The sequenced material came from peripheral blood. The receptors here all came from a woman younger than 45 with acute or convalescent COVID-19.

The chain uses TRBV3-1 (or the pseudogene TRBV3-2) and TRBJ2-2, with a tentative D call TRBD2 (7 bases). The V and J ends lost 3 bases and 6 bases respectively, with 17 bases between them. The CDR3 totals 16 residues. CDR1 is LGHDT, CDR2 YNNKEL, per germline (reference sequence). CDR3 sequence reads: CASSHPGGAKAGELFF. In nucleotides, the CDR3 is TGTGCCAGCAGCCACCCGGGGGGCGCAAAAGCCGGGGAGCTGTTTTTT.

The CDR3: CAYQRGPYTGELFF. The CDR3 bases are TGTGCGTACCAGCGGGGGCCCTACACCGGGGAGCTGTTTTTT. The chain has TRBV2 and TRBJ2-2; TRBD2 agrees at 8 bases. This CDR3 has 14 amino acids. Germline V gives CDR1 SNHLY, CDR2 FYNNEI.

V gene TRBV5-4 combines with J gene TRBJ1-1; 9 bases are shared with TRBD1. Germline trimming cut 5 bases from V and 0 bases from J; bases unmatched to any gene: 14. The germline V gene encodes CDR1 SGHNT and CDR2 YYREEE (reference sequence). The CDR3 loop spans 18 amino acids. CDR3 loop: CASSTGTGRVRMNTEAFF. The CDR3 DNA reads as TGTGCCAGCAGTACCGGGACAGGGCGGGTGAGGATGAACACTGAAGCTTTCTTT.

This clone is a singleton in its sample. CDR3 in DNA: TGTGCCAGTAGTATCAGGGGCGCGTATCAGCCCCAGCATTTT. It translates to CASSIRGAYQPQHF. The chain is built from TRBV19 and TRBJ1-5, with D tentatively TRBD1 (6 bases). The V end lost 3 bases, the J end lost 5 bases, and 11 bases lay between the germline ends. The V gene's germline CDR1 is LNHDA and CDR2 SQIVND (reference sequence). The CDR3 has 14 amino acids.

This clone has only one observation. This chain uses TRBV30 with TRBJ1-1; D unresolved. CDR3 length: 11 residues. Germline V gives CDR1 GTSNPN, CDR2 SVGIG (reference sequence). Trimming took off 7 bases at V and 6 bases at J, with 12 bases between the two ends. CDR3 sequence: CASKKSAEAFF. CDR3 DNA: TGTGCCTCCAAGAAGTCGGCTGAAGCTTTCTTT.

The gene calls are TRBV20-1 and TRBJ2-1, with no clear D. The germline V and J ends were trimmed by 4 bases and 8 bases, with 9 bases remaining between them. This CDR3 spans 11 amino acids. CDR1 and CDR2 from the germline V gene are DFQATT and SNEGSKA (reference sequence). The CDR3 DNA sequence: TGCAGTGCTAAAATTGAGTATGAGCAGTTCTTC. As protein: CSAKIEYEQFF.

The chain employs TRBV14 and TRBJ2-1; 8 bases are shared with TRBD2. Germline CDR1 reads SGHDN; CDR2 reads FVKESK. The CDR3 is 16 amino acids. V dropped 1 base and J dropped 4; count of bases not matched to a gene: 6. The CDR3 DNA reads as TGTGCCAGCAGCCAAGCGGCGGGGGGCCTTTACAATGAGCAGTTCTTC. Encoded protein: CASSQAAGGLYNEQFF.

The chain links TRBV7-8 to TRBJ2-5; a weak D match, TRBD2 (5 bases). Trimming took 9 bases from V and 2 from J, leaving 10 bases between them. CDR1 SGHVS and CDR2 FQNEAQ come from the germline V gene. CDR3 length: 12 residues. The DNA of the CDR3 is TGTGCCAGTTGTCCGGGGCAAGAGACCCAGTACTTC. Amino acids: CASCPGQETQYF.

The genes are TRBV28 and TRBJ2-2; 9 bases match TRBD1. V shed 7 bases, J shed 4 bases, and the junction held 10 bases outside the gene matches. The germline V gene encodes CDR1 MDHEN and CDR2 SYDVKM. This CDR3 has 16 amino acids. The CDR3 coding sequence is TGTGCCAGCACTTCCCTGGGACAGGGAGCCACCGGGGAGCTGTTTTTT. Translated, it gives CASTSLGQGATGELFF.

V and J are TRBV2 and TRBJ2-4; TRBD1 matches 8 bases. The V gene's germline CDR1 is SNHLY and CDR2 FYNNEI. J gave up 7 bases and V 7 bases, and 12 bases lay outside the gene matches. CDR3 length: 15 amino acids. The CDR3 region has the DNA TGTGCCAGCACCCCACAGACAGGGGTCGGGAACATTCAGTACTTC. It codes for CASTPQTGVGNIQYF.

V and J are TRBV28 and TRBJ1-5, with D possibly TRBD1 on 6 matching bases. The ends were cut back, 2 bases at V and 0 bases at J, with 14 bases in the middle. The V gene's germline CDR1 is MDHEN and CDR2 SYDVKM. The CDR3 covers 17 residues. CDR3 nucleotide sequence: TGTGCCAGCAGTTTAGATTGGGGGCATCGTAGCAATCAGCCCCAGCATTTT. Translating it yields CASSLDWGHRSNQPQHF.

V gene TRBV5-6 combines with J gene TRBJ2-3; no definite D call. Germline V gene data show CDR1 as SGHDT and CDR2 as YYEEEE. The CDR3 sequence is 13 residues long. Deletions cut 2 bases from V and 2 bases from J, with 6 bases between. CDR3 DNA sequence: TGTGCCAGCAGCTTTGGGCCCACAGATACGCAGTATTTT. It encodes CASSFGPTDTQYF.

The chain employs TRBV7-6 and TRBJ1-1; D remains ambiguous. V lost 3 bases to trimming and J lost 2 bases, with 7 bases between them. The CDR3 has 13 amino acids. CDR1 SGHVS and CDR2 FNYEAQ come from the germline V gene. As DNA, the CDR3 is TGTGCCAGCAGCTTGGAGGCAAACACTGAAGCTTTCTTT. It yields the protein CASSLEANTEAFF.

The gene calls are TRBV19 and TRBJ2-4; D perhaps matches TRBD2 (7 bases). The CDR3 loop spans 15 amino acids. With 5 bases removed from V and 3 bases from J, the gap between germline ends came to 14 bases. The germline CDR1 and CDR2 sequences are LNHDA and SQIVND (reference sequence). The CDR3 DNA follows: TGTGCCAGTAGTGGGGGGGCGTATGGCAAAAACATTCAGTACTTC. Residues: CASSGGAYGKNIQYF.

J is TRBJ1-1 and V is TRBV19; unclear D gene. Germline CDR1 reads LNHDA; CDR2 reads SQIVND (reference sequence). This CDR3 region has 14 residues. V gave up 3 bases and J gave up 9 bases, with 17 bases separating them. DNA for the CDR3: TGTGCCAGTAGTATCCGAGCTGTAAATACCCAAGCTTTCTTT. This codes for CASSIRAVNTQAFF.

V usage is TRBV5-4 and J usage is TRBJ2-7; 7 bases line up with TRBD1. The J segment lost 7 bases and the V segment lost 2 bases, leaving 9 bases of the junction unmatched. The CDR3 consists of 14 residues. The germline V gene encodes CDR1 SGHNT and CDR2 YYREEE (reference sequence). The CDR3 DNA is TGTGCCAGCAGCTTCGCGACAGGGTTCGGGGAGCAGTACTTC. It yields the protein CASSFATGFGEQYF. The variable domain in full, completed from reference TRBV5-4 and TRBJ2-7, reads ETGVTQSPTHLIKTRGQQVTLRCSSQSGHNTVSWYQQALGQGPQFIFQYYREEENGRGNFPPRFSGLQFPNYSSELNVNALELDDSALYLCASSFATGFGEQYFGPGTRLTVT.

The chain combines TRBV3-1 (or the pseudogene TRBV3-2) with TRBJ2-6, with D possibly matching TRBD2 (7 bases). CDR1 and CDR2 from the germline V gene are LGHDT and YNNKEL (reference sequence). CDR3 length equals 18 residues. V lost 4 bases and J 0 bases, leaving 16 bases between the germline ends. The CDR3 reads CASSPGWGGLSGANVLTF. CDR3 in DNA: TGTGCCAGCAGCCCTGGGTGGGGGGGCCTCTCTGGGGCCAACGTCCTGACTTTC.

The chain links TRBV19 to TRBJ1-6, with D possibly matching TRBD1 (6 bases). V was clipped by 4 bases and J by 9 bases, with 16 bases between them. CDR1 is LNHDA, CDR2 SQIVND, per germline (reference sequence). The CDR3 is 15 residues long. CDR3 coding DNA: TGTGCCAGTAGTACCCAAGGACAGCACTTTTCACCCCTCCACTTT. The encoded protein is CASSTQGQHFSPLHF.

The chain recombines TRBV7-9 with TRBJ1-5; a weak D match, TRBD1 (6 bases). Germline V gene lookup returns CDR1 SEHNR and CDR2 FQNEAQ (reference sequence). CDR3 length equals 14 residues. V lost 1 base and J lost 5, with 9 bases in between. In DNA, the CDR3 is TGTGCCAGCAGCTTAGGTGGGGGCCATCAGCCCCAGCATTTT. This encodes CASSLGGGHQPQHF.

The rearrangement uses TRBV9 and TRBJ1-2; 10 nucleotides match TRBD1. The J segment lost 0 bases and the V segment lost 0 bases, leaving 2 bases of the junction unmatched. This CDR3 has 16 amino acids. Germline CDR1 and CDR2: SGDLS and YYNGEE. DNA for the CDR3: TGTGCCAGCAGCGTAGGGGACAGGGGAGCTAACTATGGCTACACCTTC. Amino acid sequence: CASSVGDRGANYGYTF.

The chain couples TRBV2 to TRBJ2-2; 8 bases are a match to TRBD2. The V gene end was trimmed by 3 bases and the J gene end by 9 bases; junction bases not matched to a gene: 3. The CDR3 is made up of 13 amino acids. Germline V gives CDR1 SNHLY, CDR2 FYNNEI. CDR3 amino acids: CASSDGGARELFF. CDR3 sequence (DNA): TGTGCCAGCAGTGACGGGGGGGCTCGGGAGCTGTTTTTT.

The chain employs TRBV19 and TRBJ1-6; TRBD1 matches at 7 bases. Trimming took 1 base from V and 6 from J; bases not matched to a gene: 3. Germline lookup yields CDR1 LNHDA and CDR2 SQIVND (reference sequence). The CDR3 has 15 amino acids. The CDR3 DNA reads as TGTGCCAGTAGTATAGGGACAGGCGGTAATTCACCCCTCCACTTT. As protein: CASSIGTGGNSPLHF.

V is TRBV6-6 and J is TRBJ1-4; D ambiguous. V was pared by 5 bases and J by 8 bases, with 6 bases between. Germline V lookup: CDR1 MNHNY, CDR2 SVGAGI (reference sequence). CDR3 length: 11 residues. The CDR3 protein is CASSHEEKLFF. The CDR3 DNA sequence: TGTGCCAGCAGTCACGAGGAAAAACTGTTTTTT.